Each of the 7 T cell receptor beta chains below was sequenced from the same sample in a study of OX40 agonist ivuxolimab in advanced cancers. Profiled with immunoSEQ multiplex PCR; TCRdb holds only in-frame clones, not every one. Of approximately 60,000 clones in the sample, roughly 93% were seen once. Sequenced material: CD4+ or CD8+ T cells sorted from blood, taken in a trial of the OX40 agonist ivuxolimab. These receptors came from an adult with an advanced solid tumor such as melanoma, head and neck, liver or kidney cancer.

The rearrangement uses TRBV5-1 and TRBJ2-7, with 8 bases identical to TRBD1. CDR3 size: 15 residues. Trimming removed 5 bases from V and 0 bases from J; junction bases left unmatched: 7. Germline values: CDR1 SGHRS, CDR2 YFSETQ. The CDR3 here is CASSSTGGFSYEQYF. CDR3 in DNA: TGCGCCAGCAGTTCCACAGGGGGTTTCTCCTACGAGCAGTACTTC.

The chain joins TRBV4-3 to TRBJ2-2; 7 bases are a match to TRBD1. J lost 6 bases, V lost 5 bases, and 6 bases had no gene match. Germline lookup yields CDR1 LGHNA and CDR2 YSLEER. The CDR3 sequence is 14 residues long. The CDR3 region has the DNA TGCGCCAGCAGCTCATACAGGGGATCCGGGGAGCTGTTTTTT. It codes for CASSSYRGSGELFF.

The rearrangement joins TRBV6-5 to TRBJ2-2; no firm D call. Germline values: CDR1 MNHEY, CDR2 SVGAGI. The CDR3 sequence is 13 residues long. V was cut by 3 bases and J by 6 bases, with 8 bases left in between. The CDR3, as DNA: TGTGCCAGCAGTTATGGTGGTTCCGGGGAGCTGTTTTTT. This sequence encodes CASSYGGSGELFF.

This clone was seen a single time. The V gene is TRBV18, the J gene TRBJ2-3; D is tentatively TRBD1 or TRBD2 (6 bases each). CDR1 and CDR2 (germline): KGHSH, LQKENI. V was cut by 6 bases and J by 2 bases, with 9 bases left in between. The CDR3 extends over 13 amino acids. The CDR3 region is CASSGGFTDTQYF. CDR3 in DNA: TGTGCCAGCTCGGGGGGCTTCACAGATACGCAGTATTTT.

This chain uses TRBV7-9 with TRBJ1-4; TRBD1 matches at 12 bases. Losses at the gene ends were 1 base for V and 7 bases for J; bases not matched to a gene: 7. CDR3 length: 17 residues. Looked up from germline, CDR1 is SEHNR and CDR2 is FQNEAQ (reference sequence). The CDR3 coding sequence is TGTGCCAGCAGCTTAGATGGGACAGGGGGCGGGCGTGAAAAACTGTTTTTT. It yields the protein CASSLDGTGGGREKLFF.

The J gene is TRBJ2-1, the V gene TRBV5-1; TRBD2 aligns across 8 bases. CDR3 length equals 14 residues. Unmatched junction bases numbered 6, after V lost 2 bases and J lost 8 bases. Germline-derived CDR1 and CDR2 are SGHRS and YFSETQ. Here the CDR3 reads CASSLQAGVDEQFF. CDR3 nucleotides: TGCGCCAGCAGCTTACAAGCGGGAGTGGATGAGCAGTTCTTC.

The chain carries TRBV6-5 and TRBJ1-1; D is perhaps TRBD1 (6 bases). V was trimmed by 5 bases and J by 9 bases, leaving 19 bases between them. The CDR3 consists of 14 residues. The germline gives CDR1 MNHEY, CDR2 SVGAGI. CDR3 nucleotides: TGTGCCAGCAGTCCCCAGGGACACCCCGAAAAAGCTTTCTTT. It specifies CASSPQGHPEKAFF.